This T cell receptor (beta chain) originates from a study of T cell responses to AZD1222 COVID-19 vaccine. Study results and limitations: Most donors were white British and more were female, and clonal diversity was possibly underestimated.

The junction had 11 bases not matched to a gene; V was cut back by 4 bases and J by 5 bases. There are 15 residues in the CDR3. Germline CDR1 SGHTA, CDR2 FQGNSA. This clone appeared a few times. Its antigen is undetermined. Using immunoSEQ multiplex PCR, the repertoire was profiled, and TCRdb retains in-frame clones only, with some absent. Found here are over 150,000 clones, 85% to 90% of them singletons; the top ten hold under 7%. The V gene is TRBV7-2, the J gene TRBJ2-7; 7 bases align to TRBD1. Specimen: peripheral blood, collected on day 0 of MenACWY control vaccination. This sequence was found in an adult in good health. CDR3 bases: TGTGCCAGCAGCTCTCGGACAGGTTCCACCAACGAGCAGTACTTC. This gives the protein CASSSRTGSTNEQYF.